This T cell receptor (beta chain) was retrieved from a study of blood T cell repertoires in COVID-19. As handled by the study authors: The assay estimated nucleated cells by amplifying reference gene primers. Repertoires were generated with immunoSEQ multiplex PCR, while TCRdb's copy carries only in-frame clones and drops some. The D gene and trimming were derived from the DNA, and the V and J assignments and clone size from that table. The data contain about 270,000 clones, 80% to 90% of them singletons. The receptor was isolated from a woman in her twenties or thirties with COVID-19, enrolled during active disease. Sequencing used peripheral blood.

The chain's CDR3 is CASSLDRAAYEQYF. The CDR3 DNA reads as TGTGCCAGCAGCTTGGACAGGGCAGCATACGAGCAGTACTTC. The J gene is TRBJ2-7, the V gene TRBV13; 8 bases are shared with TRBD1. With V trimmed by 3 bases and J by 4 bases, 5 bases remained unmatched. The CDR3 is made up of 14 amino acids. Germline CDR1 reads PRHDT; CDR2 reads FYEKMQ (reference sequence). The whole variable domain, remainder taken from reference TRBV13 and TRBJ2-7, is AAGVIQSPRHLIKEKRETATLKCYPIPRHDTVYWYQQGPGQDPQFLISFYEKMQSDKGSIPDRFSAQQFSDYHSELNMSSLELGDSALYFCASSLDRAAYEQYFGPGTRLTVT.